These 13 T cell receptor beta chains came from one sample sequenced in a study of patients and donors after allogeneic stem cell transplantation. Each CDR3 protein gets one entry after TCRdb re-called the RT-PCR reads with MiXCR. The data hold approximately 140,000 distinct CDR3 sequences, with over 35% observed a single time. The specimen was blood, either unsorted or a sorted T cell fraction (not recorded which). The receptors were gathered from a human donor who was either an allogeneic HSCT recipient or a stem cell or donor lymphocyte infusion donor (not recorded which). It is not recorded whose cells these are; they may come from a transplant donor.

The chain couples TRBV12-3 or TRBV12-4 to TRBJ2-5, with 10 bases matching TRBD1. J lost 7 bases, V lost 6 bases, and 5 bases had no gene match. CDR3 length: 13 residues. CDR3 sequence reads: CASRLTGGLTQYF. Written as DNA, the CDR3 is TGTGCCAGCAGACTGACAGGGGGCTTGACCCAGTACTTC.

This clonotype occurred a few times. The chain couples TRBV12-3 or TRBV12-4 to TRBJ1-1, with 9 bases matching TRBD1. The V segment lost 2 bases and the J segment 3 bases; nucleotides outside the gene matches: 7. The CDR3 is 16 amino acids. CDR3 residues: CASSLNPGQGYTEAFF. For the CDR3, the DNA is TGTGCCAGCAGTTTAAATCCGGGACAGGGCTACACTGAAGCTTTCTTT.

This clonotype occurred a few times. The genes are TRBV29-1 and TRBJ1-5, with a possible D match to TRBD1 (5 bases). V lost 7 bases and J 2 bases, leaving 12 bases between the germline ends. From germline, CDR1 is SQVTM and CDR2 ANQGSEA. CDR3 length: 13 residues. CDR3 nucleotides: TGCAGCGCTTTGGGGGAGGGCAATCAGCCCCAGCATTTT. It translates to CSALGEGNQPQHF.

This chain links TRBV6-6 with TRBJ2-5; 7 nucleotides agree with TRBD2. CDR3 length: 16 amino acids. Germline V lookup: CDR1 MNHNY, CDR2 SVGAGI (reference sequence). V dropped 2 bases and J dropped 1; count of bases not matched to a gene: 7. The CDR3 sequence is CASSYHSSGPQETQYF. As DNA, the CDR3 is TGTGCCAGCAGTTACCACTCTAGCGGCCCCCAAGAGACCCAGTACTTC.

CDR3 sequence: CSASNLGGLNTEAFF. For the CDR3, the DNA is TGCAGCGCCTCCAATCTTGGGGGGCTGAACACTGAAGCTTTCTTT. The genes are TRBV29-1 and TRBJ1-1; possible D gene TRBD1, 6 bases. In germline, CDR1 is SQVTM, CDR2 ANQGSEA. The V end lost 7 bases, the J end lost 0 bases, and 18 bases lay between the germline ends. The CDR3 runs to 15 residues.

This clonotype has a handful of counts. This CDR3 is CSARDPRPEAFF. CDR3 DNA sequence: TGCAGTGCTAGAGATCCAAGACCTGAAGCTTTCTTT. The rearrangement joins TRBV20-1 to TRBJ1-1, with unresolved D. This CDR3 is 12 amino acids long. V was clipped by 0 bases and J by 6 bases, with 8 bases between them. Germline V gene data show CDR1 as DFQATT and CDR2 as SNEGSKA (reference sequence).

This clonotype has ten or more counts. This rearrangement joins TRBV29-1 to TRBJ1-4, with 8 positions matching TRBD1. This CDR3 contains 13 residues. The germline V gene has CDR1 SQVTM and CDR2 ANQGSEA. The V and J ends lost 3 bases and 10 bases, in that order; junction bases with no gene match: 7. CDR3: CSVDGTGQGKLFF. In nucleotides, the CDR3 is TGCAGCGTTGACGGGACAGGTCAAGGAAAACTGTTTTTT.

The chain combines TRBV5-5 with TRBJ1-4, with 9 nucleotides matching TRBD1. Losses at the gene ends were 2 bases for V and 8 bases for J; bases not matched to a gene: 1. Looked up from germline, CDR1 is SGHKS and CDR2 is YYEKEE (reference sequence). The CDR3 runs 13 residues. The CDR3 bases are TGTGCCAGCAGCTTCGGGACAGGGGAAAAACTGTTTTTT. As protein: CASSFGTGEKLFF.

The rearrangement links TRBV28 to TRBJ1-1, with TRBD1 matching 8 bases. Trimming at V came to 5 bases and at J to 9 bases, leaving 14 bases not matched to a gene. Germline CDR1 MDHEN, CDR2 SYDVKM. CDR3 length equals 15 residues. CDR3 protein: CASSPLRDRSLKAFF. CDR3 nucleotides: TGTGCCAGCAGTCCCCTCCGGGACAGGTCCCTAAAAGCTTTCTTT. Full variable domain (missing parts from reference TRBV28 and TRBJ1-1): DVKVTQSSRYLVKRTGEKVFLECVQDMDHENMFWYRQDPGLGLRLIYFSYDVKMKEKGDIPEGYSVSREKKERFSLILESASTNQTSMYLCASSPLRDRSLKAFFGQGTRLTVV.

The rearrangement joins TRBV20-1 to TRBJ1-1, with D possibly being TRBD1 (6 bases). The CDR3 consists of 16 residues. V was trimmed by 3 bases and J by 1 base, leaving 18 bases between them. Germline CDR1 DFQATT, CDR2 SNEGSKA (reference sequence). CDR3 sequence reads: CSASHPRGQWNTEAFF. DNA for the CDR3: TGCAGTGCTAGTCACCCCAGGGGCCAATGGAACACTGAAGCTTTCTTT.

CDR3 in DNA: TGTGCCAGCAGCCCCCGGGGCAGGGGCTATGGCTACACCTTC. This sequence encodes CASSPRGRGYGYTF. This chain links TRBV7-9 with TRBJ1-2; maybe TRBD1 (6 bases). CDR1 and CDR2 from the germline V gene are SEHNR and FQNEAQ (reference sequence). Trimming took off 5 bases at V and 4 bases at J, with 14 bases between the two ends. This CDR3 is built from 14 residues.

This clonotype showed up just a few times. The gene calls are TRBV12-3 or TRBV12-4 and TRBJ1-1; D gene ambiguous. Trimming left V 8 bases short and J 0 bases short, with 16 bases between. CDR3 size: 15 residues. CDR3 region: CASGSADNMNTEAFF. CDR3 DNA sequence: TGTGCCAGCGGTTCTGCGGATAACATGAACACTGAAGCTTTCTTT.

CDR3 amino acids: CASSLTYRDYGYTF. In nucleotides, the CDR3 is TGTGCCAGCAGTTTAACTTACAGGGACTATGGCTACACCTTC. This rearrangement joins TRBV27 to TRBJ1-2, with TRBD1 as a possible D gene (6 bases). Trimming took off 2 bases at V and 3 bases at J, with 10 bases between the two ends. Per the germline V gene, CDR1 is MNHEY and CDR2 is SMNVEV (reference sequence). CDR3 length equals 14 residues.